These 7 T cell receptor beta chains were sequenced from one sample in a study of human T cells and chemical hapten exposure. Sequencing started from total RNA isolated from unfractionated whole blood. TCRdb passed the 5' RACE reads through MiXCR, listing each CDR3 protein once. The sample holds about 120,000 distinct CDR3 sequences, roughly 19% seen once. All receptors come from a human donor in good health.

This clonotype was seen just once. The chain couples TRBV20-1 to TRBJ1-5; no reliable D call. The germline V gene has CDR1 DFQATT and CDR2 SNEGSKA (reference sequence). Trimming cost V 8 bases and J 2 bases, with 16 bases left between them. CDR3 size: 14 residues. CDR3 nucleotide sequence: TGCAGTCCCTCCCCCCGGGAGGGCAATCAGCCCCAGCATTTT. Translated: CSPSPREGNQPQHF.

The chain links TRBV20-1 to TRBJ2-7; 11 nucleotides agree with TRBD2. Germline CDR1 reads DFQATT; CDR2 reads SNEGSKA (reference sequence). Unmatched junction bases numbered 14, after V lost 4 bases and J lost 6 bases. The CDR3 has 16 residues. Written as DNA, the CDR3 is TGCAGTGCTACTATCCCTGAGGTTAGCGGGAGGGGCGAGCAGTACTTC. Translation gives CSATIPEVSGRGEQYF.

This chain connects TRBV5-6 to TRBJ1-1, with D perhaps matching TRBD1 (6 bases). The germline V gene has CDR1 SGHDT and CDR2 YYEEEE. This CDR3 contains 14 residues. CDR3 nucleotide sequence: TGTGACAGAAGCTTGCAGGGGAGGTTCACTGAAGCTTTCTTT. Its protein is CDRSLQGRFTEAFF.

The CDR3: CASSLARQGGQPQHF. In DNA form, the CDR3 reads TGTGCCAGCAGCTTAGCGCGGCAGGGCGGTCAGCCCCAGCATTTT. V and J are TRBV7-8 and TRBJ1-5, with a weak D call TRBD1 (5 bases). The germline gives CDR1 SGHVS, CDR2 FQNEAQ. Trimming left V 0 bases short and J 6 bases short, with 12 bases between. CDR3 length: 15 amino acids. Variable domain in full (rest from reference TRBV7-8 and TRBJ1-5): GAGVSQSPRYKVAKRGQDVALRCDPISGHVSLFWYQQALGQGPEFLTYFQNEAQLDKSGLPSDRFFAERPEGSVSTLKIQRTQQEDSAVYLCASSLARQGGQPQHFGDGTRLSIL.

This clonotype was detected only a few times. V and J are TRBV28 and TRBJ2-1, with D perhaps being TRBD1 or TRBD2 (6 bases each). The length of the CDR3 is 17 residues. The germline V and J ends were trimmed by 6 bases and 8 bases, with 26 bases remaining between them. Germline V CDR1 and CDR2: MDHEN, SYDVKM. This CDR3 is CASSPYRGTPGVYEQFF. As DNA, the CDR3 is TGTGCCAGCAGCCCCTACCGTGGGACTCCAGGGGTTTATGAGCAGTTCTTC.

This clonotype occurred a few times. The V and J genes are TRBV7-8 and TRBJ2-3; TRBD2 aligns across 9 bases. The V gene end was trimmed by 3 bases and the J gene end by 1 base; junction bases not matched to a gene: 2. This CDR3 comprises 15 residues. Germline CDR1 reads SGHVS; CDR2 reads FQNEAQ. The CDR3 DNA reads as TGTGCCAGCAGCTTTAGCGGGGGAGGCACAGATACGCAGTATTTT. Its translation: CASSFSGGGTDTQYF.

A few counts support this clonotype. The genes are TRBV28 and TRBJ2-2; TRBD1 might be the D (6 bases). V was trimmed by 8 bases and J by 0 bases, leaving 16 bases between them. CDR3 size: 16 residues. The germline V gene has CDR1 MDHEN and CDR2 SYDVKM. This chain's CDR3 is CASHGIRGSNTGELFF. CDR3 nucleotides: TGTGCCAGCCATGGTATCAGGGGCTCGAACACCGGGGAGCTGTTTTTT.